This T cell receptor beta chain was identified during a study of Graves' ophthalmopathy and Graves' hyperthyroidism. The study amplified TCR beta CDR3 regions using RNA transcripts. In the first round, RT-PCR was carried out with HTBI primers, and a multiplex PCR formed the second round. TCRdb re-derived calls from the multiplex PCR reads in MiXCR, one entry per CDR3 protein. The sample shows over a million distinct CDR3 sequences, less than 45% of them seen only once. In the case of this clonotype: The antigen remains undetermined.

Trimming stripped 10 bases from V and 7 bases from J, with 19 bases between. Germline V lookup: CDR1 ENHRY, CDR2 SYGVKD. The CDR3 is 13 amino acids. Study-wide points: Ophthalmopathy could be told apart from stable hyperthyroidism by a 13-signature model (roughly 90% sensitivity, about 80% specificity).

The source is an adult man with Graves' hyperthyroidism. The source material was peripheral blood or thyroid tissue (not recorded which). The V and J genes are TRBV10-3 and TRBJ1-1, with a tentative D call TRBD1 (6 bases). CDR3 DNA: TGTGCCAGCAGACCACAGGGAGTTATTGAAGCTTTCTTT. Protein sequence: CASRPQGVIEAFF.